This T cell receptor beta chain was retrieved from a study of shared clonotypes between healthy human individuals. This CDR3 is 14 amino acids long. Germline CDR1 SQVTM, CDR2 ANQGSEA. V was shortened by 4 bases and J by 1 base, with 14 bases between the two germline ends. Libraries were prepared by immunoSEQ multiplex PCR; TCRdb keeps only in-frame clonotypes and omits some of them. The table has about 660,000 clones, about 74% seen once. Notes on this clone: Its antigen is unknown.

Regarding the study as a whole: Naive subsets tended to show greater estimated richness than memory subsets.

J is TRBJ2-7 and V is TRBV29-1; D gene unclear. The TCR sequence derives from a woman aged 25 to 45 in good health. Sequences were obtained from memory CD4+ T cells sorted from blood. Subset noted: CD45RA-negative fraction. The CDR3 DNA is TGCAGCGTTGTGGTTCAGGTCGGATCCTACGAGCAGTACTTC. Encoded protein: CSVVVQVGSYEQYF.